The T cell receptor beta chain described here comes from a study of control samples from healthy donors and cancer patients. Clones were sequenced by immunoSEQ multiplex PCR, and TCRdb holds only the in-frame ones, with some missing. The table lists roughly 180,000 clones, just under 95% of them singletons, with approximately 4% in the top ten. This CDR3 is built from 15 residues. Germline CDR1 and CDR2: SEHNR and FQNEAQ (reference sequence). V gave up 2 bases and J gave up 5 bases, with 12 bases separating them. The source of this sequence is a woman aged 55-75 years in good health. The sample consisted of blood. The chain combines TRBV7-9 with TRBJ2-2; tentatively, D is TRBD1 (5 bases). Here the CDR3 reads CASSLMAGITGELFF. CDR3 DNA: TGTGCCAGCAGCTTAATGGCAGGGATAACCGGGGAGCTGTTTTTT.